The clone carrying this T cell receptor (beta chain) was found a few times. Its antigen is currently unknown. The record originates from a study of T cells after yellow fever vaccination. Study overall: Where fractions had low cell numbers, libraries were prepared from them with the SMART-Seq v4 Ultra Low Input RNA kit.

Universal primer sites and UMIs were introduced during 5'RACE template-switching synthesis of TCR cDNA. TCRdb passed the 5' RACE reads through MiXCR, listing each CDR3 protein once. The sample records around 250,000 distinct CDR3 sequences, 6.9% being singletons. Germline CDR1 SEHNR, CDR2 FQNEAQ (reference sequence). Trimming stripped 5 bases from V and 11 bases from J, with 18 bases between. The CDR3 has 13 residues. Study conclusions and caveats: Secondary responses were weaker yet peaked faster, day 5 versus 15. Once the booster was given, most primary-vaccination clones reappeared, at approximately 97% for CD4 and roughly 85% for CD8.

Source: CD4+ T cells sorted from PBMCs, taken 15 days after the yellow fever booster vaccination. The rearrangement joins TRBV7-9 to TRBJ1-1; D gene uncertain. This clonotype originated in a man aged 25 to 40 who received the YFV17D yellow fever vaccine. CDR3 residues: CASSREVTTQAFF. The CDR3 nucleotides read TGTGCCAGCAGCCGGGAGGTGACAACACAGGCTTTCTTT.